This TCR beta chain came from a study of T cell responses to AZD1222 COVID-19 vaccine. This clone was seen only once. CDR3 length: 13 amino acids. V was clipped by 5 bases and J by 10 bases, with 14 bases between them. CDR1 is SGHAT and CDR2 is FQNNGV in the germline V gene. Profiling relied on immunoSEQ multiplex PCR, and the TCRdb table lists in-frame clones only, not all of them. The sample yields about 120,000 clones, over 75% seen once. The V and J genes are TRBV11-2 and TRBJ1-4, with a weak D call TRBD1 (5 bases). This sequence originates from an adult in good health. Sequences were derived from peripheral blood, sampled on day 0 of AZD1222 vaccination. As DNA, the CDR3 is TGTGCCAGCAGCGGGGGAGGCCCGGGAAAACTGTTTTTT. Residues: CASSGGGPGKLFF.